This T cell receptor (beta chain) was sequenced during a study of OX40 agonist ivuxolimab in advanced cancers. Across the whole study: Every 2 weeks, ivuxolimab was infused into the patients intravenously at between 0.01 and 10 mg/kg.

Germline V CDR1 and CDR2: MDHEN, SYDVKM. Trimming stripped 8 bases from V and 5 bases from J, with 9 bases between. The CDR3 loop spans 11 amino acids. The data were produced by immunoSEQ multiplex PCR, yet TCRdb's version contains in-frame clones alone and is incomplete. The sample yields tens of thousands of clones, 88% seen once. Worth noting for this clone: As yet, its antigen is unknown.

General study points: Among some nonresponders, normalized T-cell clonal expansion was also low.

This receptor was identified in an adult with an advanced solid tumor such as melanoma, head and neck, liver or kidney cancer. The sequences come from CD4+ or CD8+ T cells sorted from blood, collected in a trial of the OX40 agonist ivuxolimab. The rearrangement uses TRBV28 and TRBJ1-2, with a tentative D call TRBD1 (5 bases). DNA for the CDR3: TGTGCCAGCGGGACTCCTTATGGCTACACCTTC. This encodes CASGTPYGYTF.